This entry describes one TCR beta chain. The entry originates in a study of tumor T cells in aggressive B-cell lymphoma. The table came from immunoSEQ multiplex PCR; TCRdb's copy has only in-frame clones and leaves some out. Of 9,900 or so clones in the sample, about 90% were seen once. The CDR3 has 14 residues. V was pared by 5 bases and J by 0 bases, with 2 bases of the junction left unmatched. Germline assignment: CDR1 SGHRS and CDR2 YFSETQ. The chain employs TRBV5-1 and TRBJ2-1; 7 bases fit TRBD2. Sequenced: tumor tissue. This TCR derives from an adult with diffuse large B cell lymphoma. CDR3 sequence (DNA): TGCGCCAGCAGTCTAGCGGCCTCCTACAATGAGCAGTTCTTC. It yields the protein CASSLAASYNEQFF.